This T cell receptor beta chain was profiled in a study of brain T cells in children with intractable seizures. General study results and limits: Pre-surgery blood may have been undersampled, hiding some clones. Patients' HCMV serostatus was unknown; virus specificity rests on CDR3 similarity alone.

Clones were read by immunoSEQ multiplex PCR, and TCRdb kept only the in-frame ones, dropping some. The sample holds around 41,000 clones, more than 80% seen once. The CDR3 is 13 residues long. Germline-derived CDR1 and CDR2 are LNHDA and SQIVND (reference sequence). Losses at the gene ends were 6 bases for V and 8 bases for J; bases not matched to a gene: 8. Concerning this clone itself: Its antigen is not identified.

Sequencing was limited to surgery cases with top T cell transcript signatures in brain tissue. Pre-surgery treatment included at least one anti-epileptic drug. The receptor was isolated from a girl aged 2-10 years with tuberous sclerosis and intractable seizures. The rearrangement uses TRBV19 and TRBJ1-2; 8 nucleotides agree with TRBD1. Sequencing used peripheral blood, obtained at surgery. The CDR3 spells CASRSSAGGGYTF. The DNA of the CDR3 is TGTGCCAGTAGATCTTCCGCAGGGGGCGGCTACACCTTC.